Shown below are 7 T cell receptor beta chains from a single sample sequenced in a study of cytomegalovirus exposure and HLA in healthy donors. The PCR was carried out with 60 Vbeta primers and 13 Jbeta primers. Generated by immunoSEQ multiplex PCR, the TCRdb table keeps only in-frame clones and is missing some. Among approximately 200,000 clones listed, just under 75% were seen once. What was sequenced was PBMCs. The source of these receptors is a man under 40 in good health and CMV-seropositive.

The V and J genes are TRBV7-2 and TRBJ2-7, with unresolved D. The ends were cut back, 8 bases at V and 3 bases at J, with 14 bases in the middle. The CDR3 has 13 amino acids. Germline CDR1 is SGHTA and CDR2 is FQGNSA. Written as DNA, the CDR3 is TGTGCCAGCTCCGTTGGCCTTAACTACGAGCAGTACTTC. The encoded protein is CASSVGLNYEQYF. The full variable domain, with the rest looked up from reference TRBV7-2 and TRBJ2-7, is GAGVSQSPSNKVTEKGKDVELRCDPISGHTALYWYRQSLGQGLEFLIYFQGNSAPDKSGLPSDRFSAERTGGSVSTLTIQRTQQEDSAVYLCASSVGLNYEQYFGPGTRLTVT.

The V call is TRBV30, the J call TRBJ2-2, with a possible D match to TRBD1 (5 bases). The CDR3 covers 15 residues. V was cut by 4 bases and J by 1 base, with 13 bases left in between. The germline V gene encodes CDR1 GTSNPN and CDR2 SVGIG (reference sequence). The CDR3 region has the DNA TGTGCCTGGAATCGCCTCCAGGGGAACACCGGGGAGCTGTTTTTT. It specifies CAWNRLQGNTGELFF.

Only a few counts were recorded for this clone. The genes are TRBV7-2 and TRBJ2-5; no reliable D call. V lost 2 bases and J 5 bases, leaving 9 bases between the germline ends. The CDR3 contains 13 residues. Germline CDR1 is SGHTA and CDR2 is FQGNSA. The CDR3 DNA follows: TGTGCCAGCAGCTTACGGAGCTTGGAGACCCAGTACTTC. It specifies CASSLRSLETQYF.

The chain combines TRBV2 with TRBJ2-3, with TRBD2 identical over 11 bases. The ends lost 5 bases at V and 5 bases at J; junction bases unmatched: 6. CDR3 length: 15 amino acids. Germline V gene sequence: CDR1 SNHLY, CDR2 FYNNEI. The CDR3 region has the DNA TGTGCCAGCAGTCGAAGGCTAGCGGGGGGAGATACGCAGTATTTT. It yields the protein CASSRRLAGGDTQYF.

This CDR3 is CASSASAGGQTYEQYF. In DNA form, the CDR3 reads TGTGCCAGCAGCGCTTCGGCAGGGGGTCAGACTTACGAGCAGTACTTC. The chain uses TRBV9 and TRBJ2-7, with TRBD1 matching 7 bases. The CDR3 is 16 residues long. Germline values: CDR1 SGDLS, CDR2 YYNGEE. The junction had 13 bases not matched to a gene; V was cut back by 3 bases and J by 4 bases. The whole variable domain, remainder taken from reference TRBV9 and TRBJ2-7, is DSGVTQTPKHLITATGQRVTLRCSPRSGDLSVYWYQQSLDQGLQFLIQYYNGEERAKGNILERFSAQQFPDLHSELNLSSLELGDSALYFCASSASAGGQTYEQYFGPGTRLTVT.

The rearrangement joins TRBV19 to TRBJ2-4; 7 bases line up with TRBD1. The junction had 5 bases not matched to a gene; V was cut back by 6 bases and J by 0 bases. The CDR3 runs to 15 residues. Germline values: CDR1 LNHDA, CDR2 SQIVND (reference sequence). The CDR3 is CASRRDSLAKNIQYF. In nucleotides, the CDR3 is TGTGCCAGTAGAAGGGACAGTCTAGCCAAAAACATTCAGTACTTC. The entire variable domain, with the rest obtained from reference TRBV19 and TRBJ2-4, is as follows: DGGITQSPKYLFRKEGQNVTLSCEQNLNHDAMYWYRQDPGQGLRLIYYSQIVNDFQKGDIAEGYSVSREKKESFPLTVTSAQKNPTAFYLCASRRDSLAKNIQYFGAGTRLSVL.

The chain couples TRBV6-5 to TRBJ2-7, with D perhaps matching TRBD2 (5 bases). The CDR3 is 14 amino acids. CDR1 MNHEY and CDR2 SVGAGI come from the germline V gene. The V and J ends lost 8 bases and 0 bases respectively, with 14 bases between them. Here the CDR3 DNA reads TGTGCCAGCCGGAGGCTGGCAACCTCCTACGAGCAGTACTTC. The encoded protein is CASRRLATSYEQYF.